Sequencing of this T cell receptor beta chain was carried out in a study of Graves' ophthalmopathy and Graves' hyperthyroidism. Study-level information: The study drew peripheral blood at initial diagnosis, before any treatment. Study-level findings and limits: Most thyroid-expanded clonotypes exceeding 0.001 frequency were also found in blood.

The diagnosis combined clinical symptoms, thyroxine, TRAb, thyroid ultrasound and orbital computed tomography scans. The germline V gene encodes CDR1 KGHDR and CDR2 SFDVKD. V was cut by 0 bases and J by 6 bases, with 7 bases left in between. The CDR3 has 13 amino acids. This clonotype was seen repeatedly, ten times or more. What it recognizes is unknown. Transcripts of RNA were the source for amplifying TCR beta CDR3 regions. HTBI-primed RT-PCR formed the first round, and a multiplex PCR formed the second. Using its own MiXCR run on the multiplex PCR reads, TCRdb lists one record per CDR3 protein. The profile shows about 660,000 distinct CDR3 sequences, roughly 39% of them singletons.

V gene TRBV24-1 combines with J gene TRBJ1-2; no firm D call. The clonotype comes from an adult man with Graves' ophthalmopathy. The specimen was peripheral blood. CDR3 region: CATSDLTGNGYTF. In DNA form, the CDR3 reads TGTGCCACCAGTGATTTGACGGGAAATGGCTACACCTTC.